This T cell receptor (beta chain) was sequenced for a study of tumor and adjacent non-tumor tissue in lung cancer. The library came from three nested PCR rounds adapted from ARM-PCR protocols. TCRdb redid the calling of the multiplex PCR reads with MiXCR, one entry per CDR3 protein. The data contain approximately 70,000 distinct CDR3 sequences, about 80% of them seen just once; the ten biggest clones take up over 25%. No cell sorting was done before RNA was extracted from the tissue. The CDR3 is 13 amino acids. Trimming pared 8 bases from V and 4 bases from J, leaving 17 bases between. The germline V gene encodes CDR1 SQVTM and CDR2 ANQGSEA. This clonotype was observed a single time.

The genes are TRBV29-1 and TRBJ1-2; D not resolved. The receptor was isolated from a man aged 55 to 70 with non-small cell lung cancer. Material for sequencing was lung tumor tissue. In DNA, the CDR3 is TGCAGCATCGTCCTCCGGGGTTCCTATGGCTACACCTTC. Translation: CSIVLRGSYGYTF.